The entry that follows covers one T cell receptor (beta chain) sequence. These data belong to a study of blood T cell repertoires in COVID-19. Whole-study context: Both acute and convalescent COVID-19 samples were obtained from the United States, Italy and Spain. T cells, B-cell-depleted T cells, or PBMCs supplied cDNA or gDNA.

Per the study methods: Estimation of nucleated cell counts relied on the amplification of reference gene primers. Generated by immunoSEQ multiplex PCR, the TCRdb table keeps only in-frame clones and is missing some. The V and J calls and the clone size are those of that table, but D and trimming were determined from the DNA. The sample contains roughly 250,000 clones, 85% to 90% of which appear only once. The CDR3 extends over 14 amino acids. Trimming took off 1 base at V and 2 bases at J, with 8 bases between the two ends. CDR1 and CDR2 from the germline V gene are MNHEY and SMNVEV (reference sequence).

The gene calls are TRBV27 and TRBJ2-5; D is perhaps TRBD1 (6 bases). Material for sequencing was peripheral blood. The clonotype originates from a man under 40 with acute or convalescent COVID-19. CDR3: CASSLLGQQETQYF. CDR3 in DNA: TGTGCCAGCAGTTTATTAGGACAGCAAGAGACCCAGTACTTC.